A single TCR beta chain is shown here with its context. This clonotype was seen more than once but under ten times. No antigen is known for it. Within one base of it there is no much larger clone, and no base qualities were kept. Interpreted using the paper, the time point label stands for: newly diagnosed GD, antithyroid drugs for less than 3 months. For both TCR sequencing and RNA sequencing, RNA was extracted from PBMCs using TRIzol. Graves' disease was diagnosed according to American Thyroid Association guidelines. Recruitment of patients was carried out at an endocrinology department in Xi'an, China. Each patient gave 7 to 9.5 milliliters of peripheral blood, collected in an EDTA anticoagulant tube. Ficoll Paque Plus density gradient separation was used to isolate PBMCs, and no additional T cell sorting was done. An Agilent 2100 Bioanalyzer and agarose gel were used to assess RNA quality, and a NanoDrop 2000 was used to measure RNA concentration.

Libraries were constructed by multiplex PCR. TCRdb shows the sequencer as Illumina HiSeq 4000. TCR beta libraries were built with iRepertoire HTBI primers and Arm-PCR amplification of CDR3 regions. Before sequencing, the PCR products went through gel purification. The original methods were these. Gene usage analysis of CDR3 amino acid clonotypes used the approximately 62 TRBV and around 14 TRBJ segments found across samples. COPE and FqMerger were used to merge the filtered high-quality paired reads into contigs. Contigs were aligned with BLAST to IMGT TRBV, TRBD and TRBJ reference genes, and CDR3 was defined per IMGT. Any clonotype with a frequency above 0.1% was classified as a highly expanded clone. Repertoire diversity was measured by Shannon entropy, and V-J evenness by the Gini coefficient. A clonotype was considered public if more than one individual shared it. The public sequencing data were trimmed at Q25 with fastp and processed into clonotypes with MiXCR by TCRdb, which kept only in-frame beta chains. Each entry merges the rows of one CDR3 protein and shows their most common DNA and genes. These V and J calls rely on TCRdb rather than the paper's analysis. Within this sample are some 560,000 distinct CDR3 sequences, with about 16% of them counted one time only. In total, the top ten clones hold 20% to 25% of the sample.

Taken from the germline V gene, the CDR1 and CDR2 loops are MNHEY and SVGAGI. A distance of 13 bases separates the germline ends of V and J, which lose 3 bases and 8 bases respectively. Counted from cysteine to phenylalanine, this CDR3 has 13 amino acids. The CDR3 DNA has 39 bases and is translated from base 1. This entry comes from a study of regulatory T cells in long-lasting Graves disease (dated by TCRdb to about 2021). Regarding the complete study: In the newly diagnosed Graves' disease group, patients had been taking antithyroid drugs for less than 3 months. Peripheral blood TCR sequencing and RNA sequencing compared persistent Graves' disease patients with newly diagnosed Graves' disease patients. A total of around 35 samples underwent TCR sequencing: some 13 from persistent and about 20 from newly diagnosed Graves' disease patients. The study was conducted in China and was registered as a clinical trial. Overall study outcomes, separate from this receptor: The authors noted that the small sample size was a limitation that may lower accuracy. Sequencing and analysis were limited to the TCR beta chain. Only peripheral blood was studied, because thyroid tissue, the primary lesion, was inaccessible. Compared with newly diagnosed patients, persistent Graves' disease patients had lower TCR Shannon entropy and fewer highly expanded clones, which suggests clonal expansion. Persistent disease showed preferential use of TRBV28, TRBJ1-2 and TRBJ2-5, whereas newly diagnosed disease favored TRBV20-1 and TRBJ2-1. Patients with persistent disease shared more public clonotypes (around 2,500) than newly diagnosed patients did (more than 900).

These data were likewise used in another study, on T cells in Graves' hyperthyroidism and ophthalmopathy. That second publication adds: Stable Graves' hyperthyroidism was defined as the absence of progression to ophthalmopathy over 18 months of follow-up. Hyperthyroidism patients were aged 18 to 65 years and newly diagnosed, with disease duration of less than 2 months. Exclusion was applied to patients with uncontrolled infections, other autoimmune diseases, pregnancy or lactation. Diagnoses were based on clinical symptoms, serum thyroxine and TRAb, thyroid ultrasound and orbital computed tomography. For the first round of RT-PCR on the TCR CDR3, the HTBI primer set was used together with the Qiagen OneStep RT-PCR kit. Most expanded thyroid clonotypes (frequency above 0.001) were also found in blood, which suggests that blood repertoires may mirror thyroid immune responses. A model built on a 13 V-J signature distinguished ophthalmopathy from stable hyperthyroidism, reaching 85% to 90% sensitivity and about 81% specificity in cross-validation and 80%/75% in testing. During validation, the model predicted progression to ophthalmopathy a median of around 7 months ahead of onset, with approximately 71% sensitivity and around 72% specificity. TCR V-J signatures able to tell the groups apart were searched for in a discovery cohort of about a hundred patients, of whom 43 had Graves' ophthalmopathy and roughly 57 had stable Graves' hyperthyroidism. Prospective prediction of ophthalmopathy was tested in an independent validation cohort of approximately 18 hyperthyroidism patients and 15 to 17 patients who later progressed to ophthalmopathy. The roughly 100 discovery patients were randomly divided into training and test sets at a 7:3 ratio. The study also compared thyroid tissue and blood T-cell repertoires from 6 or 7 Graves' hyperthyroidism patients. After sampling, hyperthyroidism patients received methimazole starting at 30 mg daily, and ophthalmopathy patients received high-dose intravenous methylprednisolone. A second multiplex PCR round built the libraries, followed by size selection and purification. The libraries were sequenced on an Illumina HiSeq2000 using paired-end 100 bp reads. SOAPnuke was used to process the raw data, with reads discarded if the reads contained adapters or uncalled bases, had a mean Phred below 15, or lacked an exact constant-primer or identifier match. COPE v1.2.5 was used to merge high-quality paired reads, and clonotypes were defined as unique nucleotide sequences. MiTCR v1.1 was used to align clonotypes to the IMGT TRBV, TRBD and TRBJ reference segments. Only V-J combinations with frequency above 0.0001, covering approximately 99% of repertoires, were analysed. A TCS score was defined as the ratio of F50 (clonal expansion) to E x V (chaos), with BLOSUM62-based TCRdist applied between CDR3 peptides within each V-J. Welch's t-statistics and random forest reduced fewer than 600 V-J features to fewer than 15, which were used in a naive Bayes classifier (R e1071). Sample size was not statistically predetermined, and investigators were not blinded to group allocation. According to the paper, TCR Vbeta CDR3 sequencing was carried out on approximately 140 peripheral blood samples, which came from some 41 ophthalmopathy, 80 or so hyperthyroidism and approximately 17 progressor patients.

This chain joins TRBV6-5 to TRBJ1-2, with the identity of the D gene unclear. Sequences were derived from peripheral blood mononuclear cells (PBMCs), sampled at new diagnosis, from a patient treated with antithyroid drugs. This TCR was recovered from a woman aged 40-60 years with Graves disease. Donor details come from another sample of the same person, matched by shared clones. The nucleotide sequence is TGTGCCAGCAGTTATGGGCTGGCTTTGGGCTACACCTTC. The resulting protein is CASSYGLALGYTF.